This paragraph covers one TCR beta chain sequence. This sample was included in a study of T cells expressing NK-cell markers. Across the whole study: The authors sequenced eight donors, of whom seven were HCMV-seropositive and one was seronegative.

TCRdb reprocessed the 5' RACE reads and keeps a single row for each CDR3 protein, giving no DNA. This sample's table reports roughly 390,000 distinct CDR3 sequences. CDR1 is ENHRY and CDR2 is SYGVKD in the germline V gene. The CDR3 length is 14 residues. The chain carries TRBV10-3 and TRBJ2-4; checking the TCRdb D call of TRBD2 is not possible without DNA. This TCR derives from a woman aged 50 to 60 in good health. Source material: blood T cells: a sorted CD56 or NKG2C T cell subset, CD4+ or CD8+ T cells, or bulk PBMC T cells (not recorded which). CDR3 residues: CAISVLAGSNIQYF.